The T cell receptor (beta chain) under discussion was sequenced for a study of blood T cell repertoires in COVID-19. Study-wide background: There were acute and convalescent COVID-19 samples, and they came from the United States, Italy and Spain. Sample material is recorded as cDNA or gDNA derived from T cells, B-cell-depleted T cells, or PBMCs.

Original processing notes: Estimates of nucleated cell counts were drawn from the amplification of reference gene primers. The assay was immunoSEQ multiplex PCR, and TCRdb's table has in-frame clones only and misses some. V and J calls and clone size come straight from that table; D and trimming were deduced from the DNA. The data show just over 200,000 clones, with around 82% seen just once and 4.5% to 7% held by the top ten. CDR3 length equals 15 residues. The J segment lost 2 bases and the V segment lost 4 bases, leaving 4 bases of the junction unmatched. Germline V lookup: CDR1 SNHLY, CDR2 FYNNEI.

The clonotype was recovered from a woman aged 70-85 years with acute or convalescent COVID-19. Source material: peripheral blood. The chain employs TRBV2 and TRBJ1-5, with 8 bases fitting TRBD1. The CDR3 DNA sequence: TGTGCCAGCAGTGGCGGACAGGGAGGCAATCAGCCCCAGCATTTT. Translated: CASSGGQGGNQPQHF.